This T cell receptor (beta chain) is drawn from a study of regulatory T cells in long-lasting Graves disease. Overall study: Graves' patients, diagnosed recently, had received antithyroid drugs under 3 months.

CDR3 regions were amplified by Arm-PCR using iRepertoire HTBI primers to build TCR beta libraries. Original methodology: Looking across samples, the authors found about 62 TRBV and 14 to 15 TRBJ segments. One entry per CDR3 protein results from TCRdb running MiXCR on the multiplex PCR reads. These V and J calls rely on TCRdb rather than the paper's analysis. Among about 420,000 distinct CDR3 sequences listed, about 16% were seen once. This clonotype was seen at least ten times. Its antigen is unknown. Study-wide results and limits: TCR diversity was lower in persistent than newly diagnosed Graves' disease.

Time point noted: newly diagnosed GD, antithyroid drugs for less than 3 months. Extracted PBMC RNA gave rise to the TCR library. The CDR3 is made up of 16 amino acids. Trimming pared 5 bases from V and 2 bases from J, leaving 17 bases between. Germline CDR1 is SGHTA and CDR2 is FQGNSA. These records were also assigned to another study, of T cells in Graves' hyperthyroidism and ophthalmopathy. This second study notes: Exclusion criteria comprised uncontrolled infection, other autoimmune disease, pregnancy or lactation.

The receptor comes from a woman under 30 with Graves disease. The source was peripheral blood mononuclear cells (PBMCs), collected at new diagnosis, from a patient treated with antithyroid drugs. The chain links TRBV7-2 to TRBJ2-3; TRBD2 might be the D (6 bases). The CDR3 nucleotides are TGTGCCAGCAGCCCACGGAGGGCTTTAGACACAGATACGCAGTATTTT. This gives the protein CASSPRRALDTDTQYF. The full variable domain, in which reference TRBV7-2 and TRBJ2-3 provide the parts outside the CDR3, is GAGVSQSPSNKVTEKGKDVELRCDPISGHTALYWYRQSLGQGLEFLIYFQGNSAPDKSGLPSDRFSAERTGGSVSTLTIQRTQQEDSAVYLCASSPRRALDTDTQYFGPGTRLTVL.